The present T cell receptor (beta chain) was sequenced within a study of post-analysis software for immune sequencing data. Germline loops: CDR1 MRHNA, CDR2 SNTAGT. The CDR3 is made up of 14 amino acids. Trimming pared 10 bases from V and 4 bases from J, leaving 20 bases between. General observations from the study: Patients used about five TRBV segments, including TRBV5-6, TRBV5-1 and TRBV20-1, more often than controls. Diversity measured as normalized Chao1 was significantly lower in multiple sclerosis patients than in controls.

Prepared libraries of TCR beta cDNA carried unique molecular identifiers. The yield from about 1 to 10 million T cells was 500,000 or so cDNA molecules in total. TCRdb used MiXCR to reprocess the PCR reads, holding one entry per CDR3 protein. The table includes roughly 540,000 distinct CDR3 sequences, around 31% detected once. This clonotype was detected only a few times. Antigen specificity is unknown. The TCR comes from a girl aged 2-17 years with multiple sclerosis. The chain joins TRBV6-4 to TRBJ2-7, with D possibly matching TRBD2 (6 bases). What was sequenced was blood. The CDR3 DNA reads TGTGCCACCGCAAAAGGAGGGAAGGTTTACGAGCAGTACTTC. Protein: CATAKGGKVYEQYF.